This entry lists 11 T cell receptor beta chains sequenced from one sample in a study of brain T cells in children with intractable seizures. Clones were sequenced by immunoSEQ multiplex PCR, and TCRdb holds only the in-frame ones, with some missing. The sample consists of a few hundred thousand clones, 85% to 95% of them appearing once. As for time point: blood from clinic visit 5 months post-surgery; TSC patient then seizure free. The sample consisted of peripheral blood, taken approximately 5 months after surgery. The source is a boy under two years old with tuberous sclerosis and intractable seizures.

J is TRBJ2-7 and V is TRBV20-1; 9 positions match TRBD2. The ends lost 3 bases at V and 2 bases at J; junction bases unmatched: 5. Germline CDR1 is DFQATT and CDR2 is SNEGSKA (reference sequence). The CDR3 consists of 14 residues. The CDR3 DNA reads TGCAGTGCTAGTAGCACTAGCGGGCCCTACGAGCAGTACTTC. It is translated as CSASSTSGPYEQYF.

The chain couples TRBV19 to TRBJ2-5; 12 positions agree with TRBD2. CDR3 length: 15 residues. Trimming at V came to 5 bases and at J to 1 base, leaving 2 bases not matched to a gene. The germline V gene encodes CDR1 LNHDA and CDR2 SQIVND (reference sequence). The CDR3 loop is CASSRLAGVQETQYF. CDR3 nucleotide sequence: TGTGCCAGTAGTCGACTAGCGGGAGTCCAAGAGACCCAGTACTTC.

This chain's CDR3 is CASSFGASGGAGDEQFF. CDR3 in DNA: TGTGCCAGCAGCTTTGGTGCTAGCGGGGGGGCAGGGGATGAGCAGTTCTTC. The chain employs TRBV11-2 and TRBJ2-1; TRBD2 matches 12 bases. This CDR3 spans 17 amino acids. Germline V gene data show CDR1 as SGHAT and CDR2 as FQNNGV. V trimming: 3 bases; J trimming: 8 bases; junction bases outside the gene matches: 11.

The rearrangement joins TRBV5-8 to TRBJ2-5; D gene ambiguous. Germline CDR1 is SGHTS and CDR2 is YDEGEE. Trimming pared 1 base from V and 3 bases from J, leaving 7 bases between. The CDR3 runs to 13 residues. The CDR3 protein is CASSLRAEETQYF. In DNA form, the CDR3 reads TGTGCCAGCAGCTTGAGGGCAGAAGAGACCCAGTACTTC.

This chain uses TRBV4-2 with TRBJ2-1, with no clear D. CDR3 length equals 16 residues. Germline V gene lookup returns CDR1 LGHNA and CDR2 YNFKEQ. The V and J ends lost 1 base and 0 bases respectively, with 10 bases between them. DNA of the CDR3: TGTGCCAGCAGCCAAGCGTGGATGGACTCCTACAATGAGCAGTTCTTC. This translates into CASSQAWMDSYNEQFF.

This sequence joins TRBV3-1 (or the pseudogene TRBV3-2) and TRBJ2-3; D perhaps matches TRBD2 (6 bases). The CDR3 contains 16 residues. The V gene's germline CDR1 is LGHDT and CDR2 YNNKEL (reference sequence). V lost 0 bases and J 0 bases, leaving 10 bases between the germline ends. DNA for the CDR3: TGTGCCAGCAGCCAAGACTCCCGGGGGAGCACAGATACGCAGTATTTT. Translating it yields CASSQDSRGSTDTQYF.

The rearrangement joins TRBV13 to TRBJ1-1; maybe TRBD1 (6 bases). Per germline, CDR1 PRHDT and CDR2 FYEKMQ (reference sequence). The CDR3 has 13 amino acids. V lost 4 bases to trimming and J lost 10 bases, with 16 bases between them. The CDR3 sequence: CASSSGAGTSAFF. The CDR3 coding sequence is TGTGCCAGCAGCTCTGGAGCCGGGACATCAGCTTTCTTT.

The chain employs TRBV7-9 and TRBJ2-1; the D is unclear. CDR1 SEHNR and CDR2 FQNEAQ come from the germline V gene (reference sequence). This CDR3 has 15 residues. Trimming removed 1 base from V and 0 bases from J, with 7 bases in between. CDR3 in DNA: TGTGCCAGCAGCTTAGGGGTGAGCTCCTACAATGAGCAGTTCTTC. This codes for CASSLGVSSYNEQFF.

A note on this clone: The identical CDR3 is also encoded by other nucleotide sequences in the sample. This chain joins TRBV7-3 and TRBJ2-1; a possible D gene is TRBD2 (6 bases). CDR3 length equals 14 residues. CDR1 and CDR2 from the germline V gene are SGHTA and FQGTGA. The V end was cut by 2 bases, the J end by 2 bases, with 7 bases between. CDR3 sequence reads: CASSLAGPYNEQFF. CDR3 nucleotide sequence: TGTGCCAGCAGCTTAGCGGGGCCCTACAATGAGCAGTTCTTC.

This clone was seen just once. V is TRBV4-1 and J is TRBJ1-2; D gene unclear. The CDR3 is 15 amino acids. Germline V gene data show CDR1 as MGHRA and CDR2 as YSYEKL. The V gene lost 0 bases and the J gene lost 3 bases, with 11 bases spanning the gap. This CDR3 is CASSQDFGGDYGYTF. CDR3 bases: TGCGCCAGCAGCCAAGATTTCGGTGGGGACTATGGCTACACCTTC.

The chain joins TRBV21-1 to TRBJ1-1; TRBD1, the D gene given by the table, was not confirmed from the DNA. TRBV21-1 is marked as a pseudogene. The CDR3 totals 17 residues. The CDR3 nucleotides read TGTGCCAGCAGCACTTTCGGGACAGGGTTTATGAACACTGAAGCTTTCTTT. It specifies CASSTFGTGFMNTEAFF.